These 31 T cell receptor beta chains came from one sample sequenced in a study of cytomegalovirus exposure and HLA in healthy donors. PCR employed 60 Vbeta and 13 Jbeta primers. Repertoires were generated with immunoSEQ multiplex PCR, while TCRdb's copy carries only in-frame clones and drops some. Among about 150,000 clones listed, about three quarters were seen once. The sample was PBMCs. Receptors were obtained from a woman in her 40s in good health and CMV-seronegative.

The J gene is TRBJ1-2, the V gene TRBV6-5, with D maybe TRBD1 (6 bases). V lost 6 bases and J 4 bases, leaving 12 bases between the germline ends. CDR3 length: 13 residues. Germline V CDR1 and CDR2: MNHEY, SVGAGI. CDR3 residues: CASSQTRGYGYTF. CDR3 bases: TGTGCCAGCAGCCAAACCAGGGGCTATGGCTACACCTTC.

The rearrangement joins TRBV6-6 to TRBJ2-7, with 11 bases lining up with TRBD1. There are 15 residues in the CDR3. Germline CDR1 is MNHNY and CDR2 is SVGAGI (reference sequence). V shed 4 bases and J 4 bases; nucleotides not matched to a gene: 6. Here the CDR3 reads CASSLGTGGRYEQYF. CDR3 bases: TGTGCCAGCAGTTTGGGGACAGGGGGGCGGTACGAGCAGTACTTC.

This chain connects TRBV6-1 to TRBJ2-7, with TRBD1 identical over 7 bases. The CDR3 is made up of 13 amino acids. Germline trimming cut 4 bases from V and 3 bases from J; bases unmatched to any gene: 3. CDR1 is MNHNS and CDR2 is SASEGT in the germline V gene. Here the CDR3 reads CASSVGTVYEQYF. As DNA, the CDR3 is TGTGCCAGCAGTGTTGGGACAGTCTACGAGCAGTACTTC.

This clone has more than one count but fewer than ten. The rearrangement joins TRBV7-9 to TRBJ2-3; 8 nucleotides line up with TRBD2. V trimming: 5 bases; J trimming: 0 bases; junction bases outside the gene matches: 4. Per the germline V gene, CDR1 is SEHNR and CDR2 is FQNEAQ (reference sequence). The CDR3 totals 15 residues. The CDR3 loop is CASSTGLASTDTQYF. The CDR3 DNA reads TGTGCCAGCAGCACCGGACTAGCTAGCACAGATACGCAGTATTTT. Complete variable domain (other parts from reference TRBV7-9 and TRBJ2-3): DTGVSQNPRHKITKRGQNVTFRCDPISEHNRLYWYRQTLGQGPEFLTYFQNEAQLEKSRLLSDRFSAERPKGSFSTLEIQRTEQGDSAMYLCASSTGLASTDTQYFGPGTRLTVL.

This sequence joins TRBV5-6 and TRBJ1-2; tentative D call: TRBD1 (5 bases). Per germline, CDR1 SGHDT and CDR2 YYEEEE. Trimming pared 2 bases from V and 8 bases from J, leaving 10 bases between. The CDR3 runs to 12 residues. In nucleotides, the CDR3 is TGTGCCAGCAGCTTCGGAGGGGAAGGCTACACCTTC. Translating gives CASSFGGEGYTF.

V and J are TRBV6-5 and TRBJ2-7; TRBD1 matches at 9 bases. CDR3 length: 14 amino acids. Germline-derived CDR1 and CDR2 are MNHEY and SVGAGI. V lost 10 bases, J lost 2 bases, and 9 bases stayed unmatched. Here the CDR3 DNA reads TGTGCCACTCTTAGGGACAGGGAGACCTACGAGCAGTACTTC. Translated, it gives CATLRDRETYEQYF.

This chain connects TRBV19 to TRBJ1-2, with TRBD1 as a possible D gene (6 bases). The V gene lost 6 bases and the J gene lost 6 bases, with 11 bases spanning the gap. Per the germline V gene, CDR1 is LNHDA and CDR2 is SQIVND (reference sequence). CDR3 length: 12 residues. The CDR3 nucleotides are TGTGCCAGTAGGCCAGAGGGGGATGGCTACACCTTC. Its protein is CASRPEGDGYTF.

This chain's CDR3 is CASSKMRQFRDTGELFF. CDR3 sequence (DNA): TGTGCCAGCAGCAAAATGCGACAGTTCAGGGACACCGGGGAGCTGTTTTTT. The chain recombines TRBV28 with TRBJ2-2, with D possibly matching TRBD1 (5 bases). V was clipped by 6 bases and J by 3 bases, with 20 bases between them. The length of the CDR3 is 17 residues. Per germline, CDR1 MDHEN and CDR2 SYDVKM. The full variable domain, rest sourced from reference TRBV28 and TRBJ2-2, is DVKVTQSSRYLVKRTGEKVFLECVQDMDHENMFWYRQDPGLGLRLIYFSYDVKMKEKGDIPEGYSVSREKKERFSLILESASTNQTSMYLCASSKMRQFRDTGELFFGEGSRLTVL.

This clone has only a few counts. This chain links TRBV2 with TRBJ1-2; D is ambiguous. V was trimmed by 4 bases and J by 3 bases, leaving 9 bases between them. Germline CDR1 is SNHLY and CDR2 is FYNNEI. This CDR3 is built from 13 residues. CDR3 sequence: CASSGMEDYGYTF. For the CDR3, the DNA is TGTGCCAGCAGTGGGATGGAGGACTATGGCTACACCTTC.

The V and J genes are TRBV15 and TRBJ2-7; 8 nucleotides line up with TRBD2. Germline CDR1 is LNHNV and CDR2 is YYDKDF (reference sequence). The CDR3 totals 12 residues. V lost 5 bases and J lost 7; bases outside the gene matches: 4. Written as DNA, the CDR3 is TGTGCCACCAGCCCGGGACTAGTGGAGCAGTACTTC. Protein: CATSPGLVEQYF.

The chain links TRBV28 to TRBJ1-5; D gene uncertain. V gave up 3 bases and J gave up 1 base, with 10 bases separating them. CDR3 length: 15 residues. Germline lookup yields CDR1 MDHEN and CDR2 SYDVKM. CDR3 sequence: CASSFGAASNQPQHF. DNA of the CDR3: TGTGCCAGCAGTTTCGGTGCGGCAAGCAATCAGCCCCAGCATTTT.

The sample holds a few counts of this clone. The chain is built from TRBV10-3 and TRBJ2-5; possible D gene TRBD2, 7 bases. This CDR3 is 16 amino acids long. V lost 6 bases and J lost 11, with 28 bases in between. Per germline, CDR1 ENHRY and CDR2 SYGVKD. This CDR3 is CAIRGGGAGVGDPQYF. The CDR3 coding sequence is TGTGCCATCAGAGGCGGGGGCGCGGGGGTCGGGGACCCTCAGTACTTC.

This sequence joins TRBV28 and TRBJ2-6; a possible D gene is TRBD2 (7 bases). Trimming left V 7 bases short and J 2 bases short, with 12 bases between. CDR3 size: 15 residues. The germline CDR1 and CDR2 sequences are MDHEN and SYDVKM. The CDR3 spells CASTGGATGANVLTF. The CDR3 DNA reads as TGTGCCAGCACGGGGGGCGCCACTGGGGCCAACGTCCTGACTTTC.

The V gene is TRBV6-1, the J gene TRBJ1-5; 9 positions match TRBD1. Germline CDR1 is MNHNS and CDR2 is SASEGT. J gave up 0 bases and V 3 bases, and 12 bases lay outside the gene matches. The CDR3 has 19 amino acids. The CDR3: CASSDGQGHLAYSNQPQHF. The CDR3 DNA is TGTGCCAGCAGTGACGGACAGGGGCACTTGGCTTATAGCAATCAGCCCCAGCATTTT.

V gene TRBV10-3 combines with J gene TRBJ1-3; tentative D call: TRBD1 (6 bases). The germline gives CDR1 ENHRY, CDR2 SYGVKD. The CDR3 has 15 residues. Trimming removed 3 bases at V and 1 base at J, with 10 bases between. The CDR3 reads CAISDRTGSGNTIYF. The CDR3 coding sequence is TGTGCCATCAGTGACCGAACAGGGTCTGGAAACACCATATATTTT.

The V and J genes are TRBV5-1 and TRBJ2-5, with TRBD2 matching 10 bases. Germline loops: CDR1 SGHRS, CDR2 YFSETQ. The V gene end was trimmed by 1 base and the J gene end by 5 bases; junction bases not matched to a gene: 8. CDR3 size: 16 residues. The CDR3 is CASSLLAGAPGETQYF. CDR3 bases: TGCGCCAGCAGCTTGCTAGCGGGAGCCCCGGGGGAGACCCAGTACTTC.

J is TRBJ1-1 and V is TRBV19; D unclear. V lost 7 bases, J lost 0 bases, and 15 bases lay in between. Germline CDR1 is LNHDA and CDR2 is SQIVND (reference sequence). CDR3 size: 15 residues. The CDR3 protein is CASTRGEGLNTEAFF. As DNA, the CDR3 is TGTGCCAGTACCCGAGGAGAGGGTCTGAACACTGAAGCTTTCTTT. The full variable domain, rest sourced from reference TRBV19 and TRBJ1-1, is DGGITQSPKYLFRKEGQNVTLSCEQNLNHDAMYWYRQDPGQGLRLIYYSQIVNDFQKGDIAEGYSVSREKKESFPLTVTSAQKNPTAFYLCASTRGEGLNTEAFFGQGTRLTVV.

The sample holds a few counts of this clone. The chain links TRBV7-8 to TRBJ2-7; no clear D. Germline CDR1 is SGHVS and CDR2 is FQNEAQ. V was clipped by 5 bases and J by 4 bases, with 12 bases between them. The CDR3 covers 13 residues. CDR3 coding DNA: TGTGCCAGCAGCCCGACACTTTATTACGAGCAGTACTTC. Residues: CASSPTLYYEQYF.

The chain combines TRBV18 with TRBJ2-7, with D tentatively TRBD1 (6 bases). Germline values: CDR1 KGHSH, CDR2 LQKENI. The length of the CDR3 is 14 residues. V lost 3 bases and J lost 1, with 10 bases in between. The CDR3 sequence: CASSPQGQSYEQYF. The CDR3 DNA reads as TGTGCCAGCTCACCCCAAGGACAGTCCTACGAGCAGTACTTC.

The chain uses TRBV7-8 and TRBJ1-1, with 7 bases fitting TRBD1. Germline CDR1 reads SGHVS; CDR2 reads FQNEAQ. V lost 5 bases, J lost 0 bases, and 6 bases stayed unmatched. This CDR3 has 15 amino acids. CDR3 loop: CASSPRQGLNTEAFF. In DNA form, the CDR3 reads TGTGCCAGCAGCCCCAGACAGGGCCTGAACACTGAAGCTTTCTTT.

This clone was observed a few times. The chain has TRBV4-1 and TRBJ2-5; 7 positions agree with TRBD1. CDR3 length equals 14 residues. From germline, CDR1 is MGHRA and CDR2 YSYEKL. Germline trimming cut 6 bases from V and 2 bases from J; bases unmatched to any gene: 6. CDR3 loop: CASRAPGQQETQYF. The CDR3 nucleotides are TGCGCCAGCAGGGCACCGGGACAGCAAGAGACCCAGTACTTC.

The V and J genes are TRBV5-4 and TRBJ2-2; tentatively, D is TRBD1 (6 bases). The CDR3 consists of 16 residues. The V gene's germline CDR1 is SGHNT and CDR2 YYREEE (reference sequence). Trimming pared 5 bases from V and 5 bases from J, leaving 19 bases between. This chain's CDR3 is CASSHGTFGRTGELFF. DNA for the CDR3: TGTGCCAGCAGTCACGGGACATTTGGTCGGACCGGGGAGCTGTTTTTT.

The chain is built from TRBV28 and TRBJ1-4; TRBD1 might be the D (5 bases). Germline CDR1 reads MDHEN; CDR2 reads SYDVKM. This CDR3 has 15 residues. V was trimmed by 10 bases and J by 1 base, leaving 16 bases between them. CDR3 in DNA: TGTGCCATCGACAGTCCGGAAGGAACTAATGAAAAACTGTTTTTT. The encoded protein is CAIDSPEGTNEKLFF.

V is TRBV7-9 and J is TRBJ1-1, with 8 bases identical to TRBD1. CDR1 is SEHNR and CDR2 is FQNEAQ in the germline V gene (reference sequence). This CDR3 is 19 amino acids long. V gave up 1 base and J gave up 4 bases; unmatched junction bases: 17. Written as DNA, the CDR3 is TGTGCCAGCAGCTTAGACGGCTGGGACAGGCCCTCCGGAACCACTGAAGCTTTCTTT. Its translation is CASSLDGWDRPSGTTEAFF.

The rearrangement links TRBV10-2 to TRBJ1-2; no firm D call. The germline V and J ends were trimmed by 10 bases and 4 bases, with 16 bases remaining between them. CDR1 WSHSY and CDR2 SAAADI come from the germline V gene. This CDR3 comprises 13 residues. CDR3 loop: CATSDGGGYGYTF. The CDR3 DNA sequence: TGCGCCACCTCGGACGGAGGTGGCTATGGCTACACCTTC.

The V call is TRBV2, the J call TRBJ2-7; D call uncertain. The CDR3 covers 12 residues. Trimming left V 4 bases short and J 2 bases short, with 6 bases between. CDR1 and CDR2 (germline): SNHLY, FYNNEI. The CDR3 coding sequence is TGTGCCAGCAGTGCCGGTCCCTACGAGCAGTACTTC. It translates to CASSAGPYEQYF.

The V and J genes are TRBV5-4 and TRBJ2-1; 9 nucleotides match TRBD1. The germline gives CDR1 SGHNT, CDR2 YYREEE (reference sequence). The CDR3 length is 15 residues. Trimming cost V 3 bases and J 2 bases; bases outside gene matches: 3. The CDR3 coding sequence is TGTGCCAGCAGCTGGGGACAGGGCGCCTACAATGAGCAGTTCTTC. This codes for CASSWGQGAYNEQFF.

The chain joins TRBV7-9 to TRBJ1-1; 8 nucleotides line up with TRBD1. CDR1 SEHNR and CDR2 FQNEAQ come from the germline V gene (reference sequence). V dropped 5 bases and J dropped 3; count of bases not matched to a gene: 11. CDR3 size: 16 residues. CDR3 coding DNA: TGTGCCAGCAGCAAGGGGCAGGGGGCCGGGTACACTGAAGCTTTCTTT. Its translation: CASSKGQGAGYTEAFF.

The genes are TRBV5-1 and TRBJ2-1; the D is unclear. The germline V gene has CDR1 SGHRS and CDR2 YFSETQ. V was trimmed by 4 bases and J by 4 bases, leaving 3 bases between them. This CDR3 spans 11 amino acids. The CDR3 spells CASSTYNEQFF. For the CDR3, the DNA is TGCGCCAGCAGCACATACAATGAGCAGTTCTTC. Looking up the rest from reference TRBV5-1 and TRBJ2-1 gives the full variable domain: KAGVTQTPRYLIKTRGQQVTLSCSPISGHRSVSWYQQTPGQGLQFLFEYFSETQRNKGNFPGRFSGRQFSNSRSEMNVSTLELGDSALYLCASSTYNEQFFGPGTRLTVL.

This CDR3 is CAISESRTASNQPQHF. The DNA of the CDR3 is TGTGCCATCAGTGAGTCAAGGACAGCTAGCAATCAGCCCCAGCATTTT. V and J are TRBV10-3 and TRBJ1-5, with D possibly TRBD1 on 6 matching bases. The V end lost 0 bases, the J end lost 0 bases, and 9 bases lay between the germline ends. The CDR3 spans 16 residues. Germline V CDR1 and CDR2: ENHRY, SYGVKD.

The chain employs TRBV10-3 and TRBJ2-1, with 10 bases matching TRBD2. Germline V gene data show CDR1 as ENHRY and CDR2 as SYGVKD. J lost 9 bases, V lost 3 bases, and 5 bases had no gene match. The CDR3 is made up of 14 amino acids. The CDR3 here is CAISDTSGTGEQFF. The DNA for the CDR3 is TGTGCCATCAGTGATACTAGCGGGACTGGTGAGCAGTTCTTC.